The 8 T cell receptor beta chains given below trace back to one sample, sequenced in a study of blood T cell repertoires in COVID-19. Method: immunoSEQ multiplex PCR; TCRdb's copy keeps in-frame clones and lacks some. The sample yields some 31,000 clones, 85% to 90% seen once. The sequenced material came from peripheral blood. These receptors were obtained from a man between 60 and 70 years old with active COVID-19.

Only one count was recorded for this clone. CDR3 residues: CASSPDTGELFF. Here the CDR3 DNA reads TGTGCCAGCAGCCCCGACACCGGGGAGCTGTTTTTT. The chain employs TRBV12-3 or TRBV12-4 and TRBJ2-2; D call uncertain. Trimming took 6 bases from V and 3 from J, leaving 5 bases between them. CDR3 length: 12 amino acids.

This chain links TRBV10-3 with TRBJ2-1, with a weak D call TRBD2 (5 bases). Trimming left V 6 bases short and J 7 bases short, with 13 bases between. CDR1 and CDR2 (germline): ENHRY, SYGVKD. The CDR3 consists of 13 residues. The CDR3 nucleotides are TGTGCCATCAGCCGGGGAGAATCAAATGAGCAGTTCTTC. The encoded protein is CAISRGESNEQFF.

This clone was seen only once. The genes are TRBV27 and TRBJ1-5; no clear D. CDR3 length equals 15 residues. Trimming cost V 0 bases and J 5 bases, with 11 bases left between them. Germline CDR1 is MNHEY and CDR2 is SMNVEV (reference sequence). The CDR3 nucleotides are TGTGCCAGCAGTTTATCGTCACTAGGCGATCAGCCCCAGCATTTT. Translated, it gives CASSLSSLGDQPQHF.

The rearrangement joins TRBV7-9 to TRBJ1-4; 8 bases line up with TRBD1. From germline, CDR1 is SEHNR and CDR2 FQNEAQ (reference sequence). The CDR3 has 14 amino acids. The V gene end was trimmed by 5 bases and the J gene end by 5 bases; junction bases not matched to a gene: 4. This CDR3 reads CASSLRTGNEKLFF. The DNA of the CDR3 is TGTGCCAGCAGCCTACGGACAGGGAATGAAAAACTGTTTTTT.

This clone was seen once. This chain connects TRBV19 to TRBJ2-7, with D tentatively TRBD2 (5 bases). V was pared by 1 base and J by 2 bases, with 12 bases between. Germline CDR1 is LNHDA and CDR2 is SQIVND (reference sequence). The length of the CDR3 is 15 residues. The DNA of the CDR3 is TGTGCCAGTAGTATAGGTCCTGGGAGCACCTACGAGCAGTACTTC. Translated: CASSIGPGSTYEQYF.

This clone was observed a handful of times. The gene calls are TRBV29-1 and TRBJ1-1; TRBD1 matches 7 bases. V dropped 7 bases and J dropped 1; count of bases not matched to a gene: 12. Germline assignment: CDR1 SQVTM and CDR2 ANQGSEA. The CDR3 consists of 15 residues. CDR3 in amino acids: CSAPEGAQPNTEAFF. CDR3 DNA sequence: TGCAGCGCACCCGAGGGGGCCCAACCGAACACTGAAGCTTTCTTT.

The gene calls are TRBV7-3 and TRBJ2-2; 7 nucleotides line up with TRBD1. The CDR3 has 15 residues. The V gene's germline CDR1 is SGHTA and CDR2 FQGTGA. V dropped 5 bases and J dropped 2; count of bases not matched to a gene: 5. The CDR3 here is CASSPGQKNTGELFF. The CDR3 DNA reads as TGTGCCAGCAGCCCGGGACAGAAAAACACCGGGGAGCTGTTTTTT.

The chain has TRBV28 and TRBJ2-7; perhaps TRBD1 as D (5 bases). V was trimmed by 4 bases and J by 3 bases, leaving 13 bases between them. CDR1 is MDHEN, CDR2 SYDVKM, per germline. The CDR3 is made up of 14 amino acids. In DNA, the CDR3 is TGTGCCAGCAGTTCCCCTCAGGGCGACTACGAGCAGTACTTC. Amino acid sequence: CASSSPQGDYEQYF.